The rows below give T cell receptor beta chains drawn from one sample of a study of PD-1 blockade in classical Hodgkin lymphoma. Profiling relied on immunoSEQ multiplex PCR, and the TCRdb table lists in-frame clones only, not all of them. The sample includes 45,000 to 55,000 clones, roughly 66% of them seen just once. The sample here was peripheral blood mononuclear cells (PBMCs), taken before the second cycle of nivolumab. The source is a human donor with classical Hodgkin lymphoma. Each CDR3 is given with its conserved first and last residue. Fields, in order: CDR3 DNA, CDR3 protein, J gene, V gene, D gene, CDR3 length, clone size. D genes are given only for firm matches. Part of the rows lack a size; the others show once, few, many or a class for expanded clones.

TGCAGCGTTGTCTTACAGGGGGCAAGAGAGCAGTACTTC CSVVLQGAREQYF TRBJ2-7 TRBV29-1 TRBD1 13 .
TGTGCCAGCAGTTACGGGCCAGTACACCAAGAGACCCAGTACTTC CASSYGPVHQETQYF TRBJ2-5 TRBV6-5 . 15 .
TGTGCCAGCAGCTTACTAGCCCGGGAGCTGTTTTTT CASSLLARELFF TRBJ2-2 TRBV7-8 . 12 .
TGTGCCAGCAGTTACACTTATAATTACGAGCAGTACTTC CASSYTYNYEQYF TRBJ2-7 TRBV6-6 . 13 .
TGTGCCAGTAGTATAGTTCTCCTAAGGTTTGACAGGGTTACTGAAGCTTTCTTT CASSIVLLRFDRVTEAFF TRBJ1-1 TRBV19 TRBD1 18 .
TGCGCCAGCAGCTTGGATCCGGGGACCCGCTCTGGGGCCAACGTCCTGACTTTC CASSLDPGTRSGANVLTF TRBJ2-6 TRBV5-1 . 18 few
TGTGCCAGCAGTTTAGACGGGGGCCTCCAAGAGACCCAGTACTTC CASSLDGGLQETQYF TRBJ2-5 TRBV28 . 15 few
TGTGCCAGCAGTTTAGGACAGGAACGAGTCTATGGCTACACCTTC CASSLGQERVYGYTF TRBJ1-2 TRBV6-5 TRBD1 15 .
TGTGCCAGCAGACCACGCGGGGGGGGCGAGCAGTACTTC CASRPRGGGEQYF TRBJ2-7 TRBV25-1 TRBD2 13 .
TGTGCCAGCAGCAATAGGCGAAAGACCCCTGGACCGAACACTGAAGCTTTCTTT CASSNRRKTPGPNTEAFF TRBJ1-1 TRBV21-1 . 18 .
TGCGCCAGCAGTGAGCCGGGCGCCCCAGGGCTCTACGAGCAGTACTTC CASSEPGAPGLYEQYF TRBJ2-7 TRBV10-2 . 16 .
TGTGCCTGGAGTGTAGGGGGTTCCTACAATGAGCAGTTCTTC CAWSVGGSYNEQFF TRBJ2-1 TRBV30 . 14 .
TGTGCCAGCAGTTCCTACCCCTCGGAGGGGGAAGGAGGCTACACCTTC CASSSYPSEGEGGYTF TRBJ1-2 TRBV6-5 . 16 .
TGCAGCGTTCCCTGGCGGGCTTTTTACAATGAGCAGTTCTTC CSVPWRAFYNEQFF TRBJ2-1 TRBV29-1 . 14 .
TGTGCCAGCAGTTACAACAGGGCCTACGAGCAGTACTTC CASSYNRAYEQYF TRBJ2-7 TRBV6-5 . 13 .
TGCGCCAGTACCCGGAGGCACTATGGCTACACCTTC CASTRRHYGYTF TRBJ1-2 TRBV5-1 . 12 .
TGCAGCGTTGAACCTGGCACCGGGGAGCTGTTTTTT CSVEPGTGELFF TRBJ2-2 TRBV29-1 . 12 .
TGCGCCAGCAGTGATGGCAGGGGGGAAGAGACCCAGTACTTC CASSDGRGEETQYF TRBJ2-5 TRBV10-1 . 14 .
TGTGCCAGCAGTTTATCCGGCGGGGGGAGCTCCTACAATGAGCAGTTCTTC CASSLSGGGSSYNEQFF TRBJ2-1 TRBV27 TRBD2 17 few
TGTGCCAGCAGTGAAGTAGGCCTAAACGTCCTGACTTTC CASSEVGLNVLTF TRBJ2-6 TRBV6-1 . 13 .
TGTGCCAGCAGTAGCAATCAGCCCCAGCATTTT CASSSNQPQHF TRBJ1-5 TRBV2 . 11 .
TGTGCCAGCAGCCCACAGGGGAACTATGGCTACACCTTC CASSPQGNYGYTF TRBJ1-2 TRBV6-6 TRBD1 13 .
TGTGCCTCCCGAGGGCTAGCGTACAATGAGCAGTTCTTC CASRGLAYNEQFF TRBJ2-1 TRBV27 . 13 few
TGTGCCAGCAGTTACACAGGAGGAAACACCATATATTTT CASSYTGGNTIYF TRBJ1-3 TRBV6-5 . 13 .
TGTGCCAGCAGCTTAGGTAGCGGGAGTATAGAGACCCAGTACTTC CASSLGSGSIETQYF TRBJ2-5 TRBV11-2 TRBD2 15 .
TGTGCCAGCAGTGTGACAGAGAACACTGAAGCTTTCTTT CASSVTENTEAFF TRBJ1-1 TRBV6-5 . 13 .
TGTGCCAGCAGTTACTCGGGGACAGGGAACTTCGGCGAGCAGTACTTC CASSYSGTGNFGEQYF TRBJ2-7 TRBV6-5 TRBD1 16 few
TGTGCCAGCAGTCAATCCGCGGGGGCGCAACAGCCCCAGCATTTT CASSQSAGAQQPQHF TRBJ1-5 TRBV6-6 . 15 .
TGTGCCAGTAGCATTCCGGGACTAGCGCGTAGCACAGATACGCAGTATTTT CASSIPGLARSTDTQYF TRBJ2-3 TRBV19 TRBD2 17 few
TGTGCCAGCAGAGACTGGAGCTCCTACGAGCAGTACTTC CASRDWSSYEQYF TRBJ2-7 TRBV6-1 . 13 .
TGTGCCGGAGACAACACTGAAGCTTTCTTT CAGDNTEAFF TRBJ1-1 TRBV30 . 10 .
TGTGCCAGCAGTTTCGGGGAACAGTCTGGAAACACCATATATTTT CASSFGEQSGNTIYF TRBJ1-3 TRBV6-6 . 15 .
TGTGCCAGCAAACCCCGTGGGACAGGGCACTACGAGCAGTACTTC CASKPRGTGHYEQYF TRBJ2-7 TRBV6-5 TRBD1 15 few
TGTGCCAGCTCACCACCACAGGGGGAAACAGATACGCAGTATTTT CASSPPQGETDTQYF TRBJ2-3 TRBV18 TRBD1 15 .
TGTGCCTGGAGTGTAAAGAACTCAGGACATCAGCCCCAGCATTTT CAWSVKNSGHQPQHF TRBJ1-5 TRBV30 . 15 .
TGTGCCAGCAGCCCCAAGACAGGGGGCAATCAGCCCCAGCATTTT CASSPKTGGNQPQHF TRBJ1-5 TRBV7-2 TRBD1 15 few
TGTGCCAGCAGCGCCAGGACAGGTCTCGGTCAGCCCCAGCATTTT CASSARTGLGQPQHF TRBJ1-5 TRBV7-2 TRBD1 15 few
TGTGCCAGCAGCTCCCTTCTGGGAGTCGGCACTGAAGCTTTCTTT CASSSLLGVGTEAFF TRBJ1-1 TRBV7-2 . 15 .
TGTGCCAGTGGCTACAATGAGCAGTTCTTC CASGYNEQFF TRBJ2-1 TRBV19 . 10 .
TGTGCCAGCAGTGTTGGCGGGAGGGGTTACGAGCAGTACTTC CASSVGGRGYEQYF TRBJ2-7 TRBV2 TRBD2 14 .
TGCGCCAGTCAACTAGCGGGAGGGGGTACCGGGGAGCTGTTTTTT CASQLAGGGTGELFF TRBJ2-2 TRBV5-1 TRBD2 15 .
TGCGCCAGCAGCCTAGCGAGCACAGATACGCAGTATTTT CASSLASTDTQYF TRBJ2-3 TRBV5-1 . 13 .
TGTGCCAGCAGTTTGCGACAGGGTGGCGATGGCTACACCTTC CASSLRQGGDGYTF TRBJ1-2 TRBV27 TRBD1 14 .
TGTGCCTGCCAACCGGGACAGGCCTACGAGCAGTACTTC CACQPGQAYEQYF TRBJ2-7 TRBV30 TRBD1 13 .
TGTGCCAGCAGTGTTCCCGATCGGAACACTGAAGCTTTCTTT CASSVPDRNTEAFF TRBJ1-1 TRBV28 . 14 .
TGTGCCTGGAGTGTAATGCGGGGTGCCAAAAACATTCAGTACTTC CAWSVMRGAKNIQYF TRBJ2-4 TRBV30 . 15 .
TGTGCCAGCAGATCTAGCGGGAGGACCTACGAGCAGTACTTC CASRSSGRTYEQYF TRBJ2-7 TRBV27 TRBD2 14 .
TGCGCCAGCAGCCAAGGACGGCTGGCGGGAACTGAAGCTTTCTTT CASSQGRLAGTEAFF TRBJ1-1 TRBV4-1 . 15 few
TGTGCCACCAGCAGAGATTTGGCAGAGTTCGAAGCTTTCTTT CATSRDLAEFEAFF TRBJ1-1 TRBV15 . 14 .
TGTGCCAGCAGCTTAGAAGGGGCTAGCGGGAGCCTCCTATACAATGAGCAGTTCTTC CASSLEGASGSLLYNEQFF TRBJ2-1 TRBV7-2 TRBD2 19 .
TGTGCCAGTAGTAATGGGTACAATGAGCAGTTCTTC CASSNGYNEQFF TRBJ2-1 TRBV19 . 12 .
TGCGCCAGCAGCCAAACATTCTCGGATACGCAGTATTTT CASSQTFSDTQYF TRBJ2-3 TRBV4-3 . 13 .
TGTGCCAGCAGTCAAAGACAGGACCTCTCTGGAAACACCATATATTTT CASSQRQDLSGNTIYF TRBJ1-3 TRBV27 . 16 .